The 12 T cell receptor beta chains below come from one sample, sequenced in a study of spatial heterogeneity in lung cancer. Whole-study results and caveats: One measure, the expanded intratumoral alpha and beta TCR count, tracked tumor mutation counts.

MiXCR was run by TCRdb on the 5' RACE reads, yielding one entry per CDR3 protein. The profile shows around 18,000 distinct CDR3 sequences, roughly a tenth of them singletons. Time point reported: sample taken at primary tumor resection. These receptors have no identified antigens. This sample comprised lung tumor tissue, obtained at surgery. These receptors originate from a female donor with early-stage non-small cell lung cancer.

In this sample, this clonotype turned up many times. This beta chain appears as a stray read in a library generated for alpha chains; its size is not informative. The V call is TRBV20-1, the J call TRBJ2-1, with D possibly being TRBD1 or TRBD2 (6 bases each). Looked up from germline, CDR1 is DFQATT and CDR2 is SNEGSKA (reference sequence). There are 13 residues in the CDR3. The V end lost 3 bases, the J end lost 8 bases, and 14 bases lay between the germline ends. The chain's CDR3 is CSARTGWEDEQFF. CDR3 sequence (DNA): TGCAGTGCTAGGACAGGTTGGGAGGATGAGCAGTTCTTC.

This clonotype was picked up a small number of times. Little can be read into the size of this beta chain, an off-target read in a library designed for alpha chains. The chain uses TRBV12-3 or TRBV12-4 and TRBJ1-1; D gene ambiguous. There are 14 residues in the CDR3. The ends were cut back, 2 bases at V and 1 base at J, with 8 bases in the middle. Here the CDR3 reads CASSLRTANTEAFF. In DNA form, the CDR3 reads TGTGCCAGCAGTTTAAGGACGGCGAACACTGAAGCTTTCTTT.

As to this clonotype: This beta chain represents an off-target read in a library built for alpha chains; its size is of limited meaning. CDR3 in amino acids: CASSQSLLYNEQFF. CDR3 DNA sequence: TGTGCCAGCAGCCAAAGTCTCCTCTACAATGAGCAGTTCTTC. The rearrangement joins TRBV4-2 to TRBJ2-1; D gene uncertain. Germline CDR1 LGHNA, CDR2 YNFKEQ. CDR3 size: 14 residues. The V end was cut by 2 bases, the J end by 3 bases, with 8 bases between.

This clonotype was recorded a few times. Because the library targeted alpha chains, this beta chain is an off-target read whose size means little. The rearrangement uses TRBV11-2 and TRBJ2-7; D could derive from TRBD1 or TRBD2 (6 bases each). This CDR3 region has 16 residues. V was cut by 6 bases and J by 2 bases, with 20 bases left in between. CDR1 is SGHAT, CDR2 FQNNGV, per germline. This CDR3 reads CASRKNAGHPTYEQYF. The CDR3 bases are TGTGCCAGCAGGAAGAATGCGGGACACCCAACCTACGAGCAGTACTTC.

Of note for this clonotype: In a library made to pick up alpha chains, this beta chain is a stray read with a size that means little. The V call is TRBV20-1, the J call TRBJ2-2, with a weak D call TRBD1 (5 bases). The CDR3 covers 14 residues. V lost 5 bases and J 5 bases, leaving 15 bases between the germline ends. Germline assignment: CDR1 DFQATT and CDR2 SNEGSKA (reference sequence). In nucleotides, the CDR3 is TGCAGTGCTTACCAGGCAGGGAAAACCGGGGAGCTGTTTTTT. This sequence encodes CSAYQAGKTGELFF.

This clonotype was found many times. This beta chain turned up in a library designed for alpha chains; as an off-target read, its abundance says little. The rearrangement links TRBV7-8 to TRBJ2-2; tentatively, D is TRBD1 (6 bases). CDR3 length: 14 amino acids. Looked up from germline, CDR1 is SGHVS and CDR2 is FQNEAQ. V gave up 1 base and J gave up 4 bases, with 7 bases separating them. The CDR3 DNA reads TGTGCCAGCAGCTTAGACAGGGTCACCGGGGAGCTGTTTTTT. The encoded protein is CASSLDRVTGELFF.

This clonotype was picked up many times. This beta chain was picked up by a library intended for alpha chains and is off target, so its count carries little meaning. V usage is TRBV3-1 and J usage is TRBJ1-1; D gene ambiguous. V lost 7 bases and J lost 3, with 15 bases in between. The CDR3 runs to 14 residues. Per germline, CDR1 LGHDT and CDR2 YNNKEL (reference sequence). The CDR3 DNA reads as TGTGCCAGCACCCCATCGGGCGTCGACACTGAAGCTTTCTTT. Protein product: CASTPSGVDTEAFF. The full variable domain, its missing parts supplied by reference TRBV3-1 and TRBJ1-1, is DTAVSQTPKYLVTQMGNDKSIKCEQNLGHDTMYWYKQDSKKFLKIMFSYNNKELIINETVPNRFSPKSPDKAHLNLHINSLELGDSAVYFCASTPSGVDTEAFFGQGTRLTVV.

This clonotype was found a few times. This beta chain turned up in a library designed for alpha chains; as an off-target read, its abundance says little. The gene calls are TRBV5-4 and TRBJ2-2; D is undetermined. Trimming removed 4 bases from V and 1 base from J, with 11 bases in between. The CDR3 is made up of 15 amino acids. From germline, CDR1 is SGHNT and CDR2 YYREEE (reference sequence). CDR3 region: CASSPGRQNTGELFF. The CDR3 bases are TGTGCCAGCAGCCCCGGCAGGCAGAACACCGGGGAGCTGTTTTTT.

This clonotype was seen a handful of times. In a library made to pick up alpha chains, this beta chain is a stray read with a size that means little. This chain links TRBV6-5 with TRBJ2-1, with D uncertain. CDR3 length: 11 amino acids. The germline gives CDR1 MNHEY, CDR2 SVGAGI. With 6 bases removed from V and 9 bases from J, the gap between germline ends came to 9 bases. The CDR3 DNA reads TGTGCCAGCAGAGGGATATCTGAGCAGTTCTTC. Translated: CASRGISEQFF.

In this sample, this clonotype is medium-sized (0.01 to 0.1%). This beta chain is off target for a library built for alpha chains, so its abundance means little. The chain couples TRBV9 to TRBJ1-2; TRBD1 is a possible D gene (6 bases). CDR3 length: 14 residues. V was trimmed by 0 bases and J by 3 bases, leaving 9 bases between them. Germline CDR1 SGDLS, CDR2 YYNGEE. For the CDR3, the DNA is TGTGCCAGCAGCGTAGTACAGGGAGACTATGGCTACACCTTC. This encodes CASSVVQGDYGYTF.

Turning to this clonotype: The library was designed around alpha chains, so this beta chain is a stray read whose abundance carries little weight. The V gene is TRBV10-3, the J gene TRBJ2-1, with D unclear. CDR1 and CDR2 from the germline V gene are ENHRY and SYGVKD. The CDR3 covers 16 residues. The ends were cut back, 6 bases at V and 2 bases at J, with 17 bases in the middle. CDR3 coding DNA: TGTGCCATCAGAGACGACCTAGGTGGGGCCTACAATGAGCAGTTCTTC. Amino acid sequence: CAIRDDLGGAYNEQFF.

Regarding this clonotype: This beta chain slipped into a library made for alpha chains as a stray read, so its size is not meaningful. The chain recombines TRBV10-1 with TRBJ1-5; 9 bases align to TRBD1. The length of the CDR3 is 17 residues. Germline V CDR1 and CDR2: WNHNN, SYGVQD (reference sequence). The V gene end was trimmed by 2 bases and the J gene end by 4 bases; junction bases not matched to a gene: 9. DNA of the CDR3: TGCGCCAGCAGTGAGGGGGACAGGGCTTGGGAAAATCAGCCCCAGCATTTT. Protein product: CASSEGDRAWENQPQHF.